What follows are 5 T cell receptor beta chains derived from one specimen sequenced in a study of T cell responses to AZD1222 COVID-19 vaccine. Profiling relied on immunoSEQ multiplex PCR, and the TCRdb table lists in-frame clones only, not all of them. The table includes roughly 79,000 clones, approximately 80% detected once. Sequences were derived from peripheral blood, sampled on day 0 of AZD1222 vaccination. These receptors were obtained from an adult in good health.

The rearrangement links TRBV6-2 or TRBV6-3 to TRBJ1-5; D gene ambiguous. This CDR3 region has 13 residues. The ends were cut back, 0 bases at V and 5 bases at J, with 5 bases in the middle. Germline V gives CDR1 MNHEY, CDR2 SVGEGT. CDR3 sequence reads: CASSYSGDQPQHF. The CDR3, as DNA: TGTGCCAGCAGTTACTCTGGGGATCAGCCCCAGCATTTT.

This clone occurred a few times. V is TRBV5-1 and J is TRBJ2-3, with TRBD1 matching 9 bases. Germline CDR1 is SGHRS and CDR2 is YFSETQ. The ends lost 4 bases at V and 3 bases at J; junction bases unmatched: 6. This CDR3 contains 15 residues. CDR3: CASSPEDRGTDTQYF. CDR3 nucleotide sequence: TGCGCCAGCAGCCCGGAGGACAGGGGTACAGATACGCAGTATTTT. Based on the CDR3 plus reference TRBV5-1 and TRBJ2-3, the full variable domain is KAGVTQTPRYLIKTRGQQVTLSCSPISGHRSVSWYQQTPGQGLQFLFEYFSETQRNKGNFPGRFSGRQFSNSRSEMNVSTLELGDSALYLCASSPEDRGTDTQYFGPGTRLTVL.

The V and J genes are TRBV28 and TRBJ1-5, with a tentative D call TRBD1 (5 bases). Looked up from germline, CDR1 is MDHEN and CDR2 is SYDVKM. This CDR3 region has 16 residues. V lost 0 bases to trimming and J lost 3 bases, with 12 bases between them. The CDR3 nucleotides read TGTGCCAGCAGTTTATGGGGGGGGTTACCCAATCAGCCCCAGCATTTT. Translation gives CASSLWGGLPNQPQHF.

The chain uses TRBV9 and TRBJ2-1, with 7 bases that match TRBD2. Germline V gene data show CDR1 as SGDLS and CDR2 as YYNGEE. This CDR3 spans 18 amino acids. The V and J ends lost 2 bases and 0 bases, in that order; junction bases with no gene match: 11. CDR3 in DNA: TGTGCCAGCAGCGTTGGAATAGGGCGGGGGAGCTCCTACAATGAGCAGTTCTTC. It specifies CASSVGIGRGSSYNEQFF.

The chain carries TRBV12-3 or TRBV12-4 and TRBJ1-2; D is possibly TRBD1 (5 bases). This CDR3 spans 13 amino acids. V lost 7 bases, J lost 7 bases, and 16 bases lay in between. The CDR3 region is CASILHPRGGYTF. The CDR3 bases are TGTGCCAGCATCCTTCACCCTAGGGGTGGCTACACCTTC.